This T cell receptor (beta chain) was sequenced during a study of T cell responses to AZD1222 COVID-19 vaccine. Comment on this clone: The target antigen is unknown.

The method was immunoSEQ multiplex PCR; TCRdb's version includes in-frame clones alone and lacks a portion of them. Counted here are 20,000 or so clones, roughly 89% occurring once; the ten biggest clones make up 8.7%. Study results and limitations: Donors were mostly white British, more females; clonal diversity possibly underestimated. The study found vaccine-associated CD4 TCRs spanning spike, dominant at 160-218 and 743-854. Sampling captured repertoires only after the peak T cell response.

This CDR3 has 14 amino acids. Germline CDR1 is SGHRS and CDR2 is YFSETQ. Trimming removed 0 bases at V and 8 bases at J, with 12 bases between. Second-dose groups at about 4 or about 12 weeks were pooled. The sequence came from an adult who received the AZD1222 COVID-19 vaccine. The starting material was peripheral blood, obtained 28 days after the second AZD1222 dose. The chain joins TRBV5-1 to TRBJ2-1, with D maybe TRBD2 (6 bases). This chain's CDR3 is CASSLAGEVDEQFF. CDR3 coding DNA: TGCGCCAGCAGCTTGGCGGGAGAGGTTGATGAGCAGTTCTTC.